This entry lists 15 T cell receptor beta chains sequenced from one sample in a study of response to subunit inactivated influenza vaccine. TCRdb re-derived calls from the RT-PCR reads in MiXCR, one entry per CDR3 protein. The repertoire has 700,000 to 800,000 distinct CDR3 sequences, under 20% of them found once; the top ten carry about a tenth. The sequenced sample was PBMCs from blood, obtained 5 days after vaccination. These TCRs come from a man in his forties or fifties who received an inactivated influenza vaccine.

The J gene is TRBJ2-3, the V gene TRBV7-2, with a possible D match to TRBD2 (5 bases). Trimming took off 5 bases at V and 2 bases at J, with 11 bases between the two ends. The CDR3 runs 14 residues. Per germline, CDR1 SGHTA and CDR2 FQGNSA. The CDR3 DNA reads TGTGCCAGCAGCGGGAGTGATAACACAGATACGCAGTATTTT. It translates to CASSGSDNTDTQYF.

In its sample, this clonotype was seen a few times. V usage is TRBV20-1 and J usage is TRBJ2-7; 8 bases line up with TRBD2. This CDR3 has 14 residues. With V trimmed by 0 bases and J by 5 bases, 6 bases remained unmatched. CDR1 DFQATT and CDR2 SNEGSKA come from the germline V gene (reference sequence). The CDR3 sequence: CSARDPGGPNEQYF. The CDR3 nucleotides read TGCAGTGCTAGAGACCCGGGAGGGCCCAACGAGCAGTACTTC.

This clonotype showed up many times. The V and J genes are TRBV7-2 and TRBJ1-2, with 8 bases fitting TRBD1. The CDR3 has 15 residues. V shed 5 bases and J 7 bases; nucleotides not matched to a gene: 12. Germline CDR1 and CDR2: SGHTA and FQGNSA. CDR3 coding DNA: TGTGCCAGCAGCCCCACACTACCGACAGGGGTTGGCTACACCTTC. Translation: CASSPTLPTGVGYTF. The whole variable domain, remainder taken from reference TRBV7-2 and TRBJ1-2, is GAGVSQSPSNKVTEKGKDVELRCDPISGHTALYWYRQSLGQGLEFLIYFQGNSAPDKSGLPSDRFSAERTGGSVSTLTIQRTQQEDSAVYLCASSPTLPTGVGYTFGSGTRLTVV.

This clonotype was detected only a few times. The V and J genes are TRBV4-3 and TRBJ2-5; D may be TRBD1 (6 bases). This CDR3 spans 14 amino acids. V lost 1 base to trimming and J lost 3 bases, with 9 bases between them. Germline values: CDR1 LGHNA, CDR2 YSLEER. The CDR3 here is CASSQGTAKETQYF. The CDR3 DNA reads TGCGCCAGCAGCCAAGGGACAGCCAAAGAGACCCAGTACTTC.

This clonotype has a count of ten or more. CDR3 DNA: TGTGCCAGCAGTACCAGGTGGCAGGCTTCACCCCTCCACTTT. Its protein is CASSTRWQASPLHF. This chain uses TRBV7-2 with TRBJ1-6; D is unclear. CDR1 is SGHTA and CDR2 is FQGNSA in the germline V gene. This CDR3 has 14 amino acids. The V and J ends lost 6 bases and 9 bases respectively, with 15 bases between them.

This clonotype was seen ten or more times. The V gene is TRBV4-1, the J gene TRBJ2-7; D remains ambiguous. Germline V lookup: CDR1 MGHRA, CDR2 YSYEKL. This CDR3 spans 14 amino acids. V lost 0 bases and J lost 6, with 12 bases in between. The CDR3 DNA is TGCGCCAGCAGCCAAGATCCCGCGACACGCGAGCAGTACTTC. Its translation is CASSQDPATREQYF.

This sequence joins TRBV20-1 and TRBJ1-1, with D unclear. V was clipped by 6 bases and J by 1 base, with 18 bases between them. The CDR3 covers 15 residues. Germline V CDR1 and CDR2: DFQATT, SNEGSKA (reference sequence). CDR3 amino acids: CSAPLLGARNTEAFF. The CDR3 nucleotides are TGCAGTGCCCCCTTGCTGGGAGCGAGGAACACTGAAGCTTTCTTT.

Concerning this clonotype: An end of the junction differs from the germline gene, which may be a read error. The chain recombines TRBV7-9 with TRBJ2-7, with TRBD2 matching over 13 bases. In germline, CDR1 is SEHNR, CDR2 FQNEAQ (reference sequence). The length of the CDR3 is 15 residues. In DNA, the CDR3 is TGTGCCAGCGGCTTAGTGACTAGCGGGAGGAACGAGCAGTACTTC. Protein: CASGLVTSGRNEQYF.

This chain connects TRBV6-5 to TRBJ2-1; D possibly uses TRBD1 or TRBD2 (5 bases each). The CDR3 runs 16 residues. Germline values: CDR1 MNHEY, CDR2 SVGAGI. V dropped 0 bases and J dropped 3 bases, with 12 bases sitting between them. CDR3 amino acids: CASSYSTRGRYNEQFF. CDR3 DNA sequence: TGTGCCAGCAGTTACTCGACGAGGGGACGCTACAATGAGCAGTTCTTC.

This clonotype has just a few counts. The rearrangement joins TRBV20-1 to TRBJ2-4, with a tentative D call TRBD2 (6 bases). The CDR3 contains 15 residues. Germline CDR1 reads DFQATT; CDR2 reads SNEGSKA (reference sequence). V was shortened by 4 bases and J by 1 base, with 14 bases between the two germline ends. The CDR3 DNA reads as TGCAGTGCTAAGATGGGGGAGGAGGCCAAAAACATTCAGTACTTC. Translation gives CSAKMGEEAKNIQYF.

This clonotype was observed a few times. The genes are TRBV4-1 and TRBJ2-4, with 8 nucleotides matching TRBD1. Trimming cost V 0 bases and J 6 bases; bases outside gene matches: 7. Germline CDR1 MGHRA, CDR2 YSYEKL. This CDR3 has 16 residues. The CDR3 loop reads CASSQDRTGSRNIQYF. In DNA form, the CDR3 reads TGCGCCAGCAGCCAAGATCGGACAGGGTCGAGAAACATTCAGTACTTC.

The genes are TRBV29-1 and TRBJ2-6; TRBD2 might be the D (5 bases). Germline V lookup: CDR1 SQVTM, CDR2 ANQGSEA. CDR3 length equals 19 residues. Trimming removed 3 bases from V and 4 bases from J, with 25 bases in between. The CDR3 loop reads CSVESWQPIPPGGANVLTF. DNA of the CDR3: TGCAGCGTTGAGTCTTGGCAACCCATTCCTCCGGGGGGGGCCAACGTCCTGACTTTC.

This sequence joins TRBV5-1 and TRBJ2-1, with D possibly TRBD2 on 6 matching bases. V was shortened by 4 bases and J by 6 bases, with 17 bases between the two germline ends. The CDR3 consists of 15 residues. CDR1 is SGHRS, CDR2 YFSETQ, per germline. The CDR3 DNA reads as TGCGCCAGCAGCGGGGGGTCGAGCCGGGGCAATGAGCAGTTCTTC. Translated: CASSGGSSRGNEQFF.

The chain joins TRBV12-3 or TRBV12-4 to TRBJ2-1; 9 nucleotides line up with TRBD2. The J call is uncertain, as TRBJ2-7 better fits the DNA end. The CDR3 is made up of 14 amino acids. CDR3 in DNA: TGTGCCAGCAGCCCCGGACTAGCGCGAAATGAGCAGTACTTC. Its protein is CASSPGLARNEQYF.

This clonotype was seen repeatedly, ten times or more. The chain carries TRBV29-1 and TRBJ2-1, with D tentatively TRBD1 or TRBD2 (5 bases each). This CDR3 spans 13 amino acids. Germline loops: CDR1 SQVTM, CDR2 ANQGSEA. Trimming removed 6 bases at V and 4 bases at J, with 13 bases between. The CDR3: CSVLGVGYNEQFF. DNA for the CDR3: TGCAGCGTCCTGGGGGTGGGGTACAATGAGCAGTTCTTC.